This TCR beta chain comes out of a study of tumor-infiltrating lymphocytes in primary liver carcinoma. Study-level background: The cohort included men and women aged 30 to 69 years. Spanning 4.2 to 10 cm, the tumors were T1-T3 N0M0. Productive TCRbeta read yields ran from roughly 3.9 to 6.8 million per sample and were similar between tissues.

They got blood RNA out of unsorted whole blood and also pulled out germline DNA. Starting material of around 460 ng total RNA yielded TCR beta cDNA via a constant-region primer. Generation of the TCR beta libraries relied on three nested multiplex PCR rounds using slightly modified ARM-PCR. TRBV1-TRBV30 forward primers paired with a C-beta reverse primer drove the first two PCR rounds, ten to eleven cycles each. TCRdb processed the multiplex PCR reads anew with MiXCR; each CDR3 protein has one entry. The data show 300,000 to 400,000 distinct CDR3 sequences, approximately 65% seen once. V was shortened by 2 bases and J by 0 bases, with 2 bases between the two germline ends. Germline V gene lookup returns CDR1 SGHDN and CDR2 FVKESK. The CDR3 spans 13 residues. Study observations and caveats: Significantly greater top-250-clone fractions characterized tumors relative to blood (p = 0.039).

This clonotype occurred a few times. Its antigen is as yet unknown. The sequenced material came from peripheral blood. The V and J genes are TRBV14 and TRBJ1-5, with D unclear. The source is a man in his forties with primary liver carcinoma and hepatitis B virus infection. The CDR3 coding sequence is TGTGCCAGCAGCCAATATAGCAATCAGCCCCAGCATTTT. Translated, it gives CASSQYSNQPQHF.